This TCR beta chain was recorded in a study of blood T cell repertoires in COVID-19. Study-level information: T cells, B-cell-depleted T cells, or PBMCs provided the cDNA or gDNA that served as material.

Under the authors' procedure: Amplification of reference gene primers provided the estimated nucleated cell counts. The assay was immunoSEQ multiplex PCR, and TCRdb's table has in-frame clones only and misses some. V, J and clone size are taken as reported in that table, and D and trimming were inferred from the DNA itself. The sample contains around 150,000 clones, 90% to 95% of which appear only once. CDR3 size: 13 residues. V dropped 5 bases and J dropped 5; count of bases not matched to a gene: 5. CDR1 is SEHNR and CDR2 is FQNEAQ in the germline V gene (reference sequence). The sequenced material came from peripheral blood. The chain carries TRBV7-9 and TRBJ1-1, with 7 bases lining up with TRBD1. The sequence derives from a woman between 50 and 59 years old with acute or convalescent COVID-19. The CDR3 here is CASSQDRATEAFF. Written as DNA, the CDR3 is TGTGCCAGCAGCCAAGACAGGGCGACTGAAGCTTTCTTT.